This TCR beta chain was identified during a study of response to subunit inactivated influenza vaccine. Whole-study findings and limits: Each seasonal flu vaccination may recruit only limited new T cells, authors suggested.

This clonotype was detected a few times. Its antigen is unidentified. TCRdb re-called the RT-PCR reads with MiXCR, one entry per CDR3 protein. The sample holds a few hundred thousand distinct CDR3 sequences, 12% to 15% seen once. This CDR3 comprises 13 residues. V shed 6 bases and J shed 9 bases, with 15 bases lying between them. CDR1 and CDR2 from the germline V gene are DFQATT and SNEGSKA (reference sequence). V gene TRBV20-1 combines with J gene TRBJ1-6; no reliable D call. This sample comprised PBMCs from blood, obtained roughly 13 days after vaccination. This clonotype originated in a man in his fifties who received an inactivated influenza vaccine. The CDR3 spells CSAPSQRGSPLHF. CDR3 DNA sequence: TGCAGTGCCCCTTCCCAGCGGGGTTCACCCCTCCACTTT.